The rows below give T cell receptor beta chains drawn from one sample of a study of cytomegalovirus exposure and HLA in healthy donors. Only in-frame clones appear in the TCRdb table, and some are missing; sequencing was by immunoSEQ multiplex PCR. The sample records about 260,000 clones, 90% being singletons. Sequenced: PBMCs. These receptors came from a woman between 25 and 40 years old in good health and CMV-seronegative. Each CDR3 is given with its conserved first and last residue. The order of the fields is clone size, V gene, D gene, J gene, CDR3 protein, CDR3 DNA. A D gene is named only where the DNA matches it firmly. Rows give clone size only sometimes, using once, few, many, or a class for an expanded clone.

.	TRBV23-1	.	TRBJ2-1	CASPTGDVGYNEQFF	TGCGCCAGCCCGACAGGTGACGTTGGCTACAATGAGCAGTTCTTC
.	TRBV28	.	TRBJ1-1	CASSLSGGGYTEAFF	TGTGCCAGCAGTTTATCCGGCGGGGGGTACACTGAAGCTTTCTTT
.	TRBV7-2	TRBD1	TRBJ1-3	CASSGQGAGNTIYF	TGTGCCAGCAGCGGACAGGGGGCTGGAAACACCATATATTTT
.	TRBV7-2	.	TRBJ2-1	CASSLDPIFNEQFF	TGTGCCAGCAGCTTAGATCCAATCTTCAATGAGCAGTTCTTC
.	TRBV29-1	.	TRBJ1-4	CSVEAGSNEKLFF	TGCAGCGTTGAGGCCGGGTCTAATGAAAAACTGTTTTTT
.	TRBV28	.	TRBJ1-3	CASSPGTGPGGNTIYF	TGTGCCAGCAGTCCAGGGACGGGGCCGGGGGGAAACACCATATATTTT
.	TRBV27	.	TRBJ2-5	CASSSLYQETQYF	TGTGCCAGCAGTTCCTTGTACCAAGAGACCCAGTACTTC
.	TRBV27	TRBD1	TRBJ1-2	CASSLKGTGNHYGYTF	TGTGCCAGCAGTTTAAAGGGGACAGGAAACCACTATGGCTACACCTTC
.	TRBV4-1	.	TRBJ1-2	CASSQGVTGYTF	TGCGCCAGCAGCCAAGGTGTGACTGGCTACACCTTC
.	TRBV4-2	.	TRBJ2-4	CASSQAIMDIQYF	TGTGCCAGCAGCCAAGCTATTATGGACATTCAGTACTTC
.	TRBV7-6	.	TRBJ2-1	CASSQTGYNEQFF	TGTGCCAGCAGCCAAACAGGGTACAATGAGCAGTTCTTC
.	TRBV2	TRBD2	TRBJ2-5	CASSERTSGQETQYF	TGTGCCAGCAGTGAACGGACTAGCGGGCAAGAGACCCAGTACTTC
.	TRBV9	.	TRBJ2-3	CASSEGDTQYF	TGTGCCAGCAGCGAGGGGGATACGCAGTATTTT
.	TRBV5-1	TRBD2	TRBJ2-7	CASSGGVSSGSLYEQYF	TGCGCCAGCAGCGGAGGGGTATCTAGCGGGAGTCTCTACGAGCAGTACTTC
.	TRBV5-1	TRBD1	TRBJ2-1	CASSWGQTYNEQFF	TGCGCCAGCAGCTGGGGACAGACTTACAATGAGCAGTTCTTC
.	TRBV29-1	.	TRBJ2-3	CSVRAGGDTQYF	TGCAGCGTTAGGGCGGGCGGAGATACGCAGTATTTT
.	TRBV28	.	TRBJ2-6	CASSFAGAAGANVLTF	TGTGCCAGCAGTTTCGCGGGGGCAGCTGGGGCCAACGTCCTGACTTTC
.	TRBV5-6	.	TRBJ2-3	CASSLYRADTQYF	TGTGCCAGCAGCTTATACAGGGCAGATACGCAGTATTTT
few	TRBV7-3	.	TRBJ2-5	CASSRGTGETQYF	TGTGCCAGCAGTAGGGGAACGGGGGAGACCCAGTACTTC
once	TRBV6-5	.	TRBJ2-7	CASRAGEEEYEQYF	TGTGCCAGCAGGGCCGGTGAAGAAGAGTACGAGCAGTACTTC
.	TRBV11-2	TRBD2	TRBJ2-1	CASSFPPRTSGAGNEQFF	TGTGCCAGCAGCTTTCCCCCCAGGACTAGCGGTGCGGGCAATGAGCAGTTCTTC
once	TRBV29-1	TRBD1	TRBJ2-1	CSAPRGTGGNEQFF	TGCAGCGCCCCACGTGGGACAGGGGGCAATGAGCAGTTCTTC
.	TRBV27	TRBD2	TRBJ2-7	CASGFGRDQYEQYF	TGTGCCAGCGGCTTTGGGAGGGACCAATACGAGCAGTACTTC
.	TRBV4-2	TRBD1	TRBJ2-3	CASSQDGGTGMTDTQYF	TGTGCCAGCAGCCAAGATGGAGGGACAGGGATGACAGATACGCAGTATTTT
once	TRBV15	TRBD1	TRBJ2-7	CATSRLGTGSYEQYF	TGTGCCACCAGCAGATTAGGGACAGGGAGCTACGAGCAGTACTTC
.	TRBV28	.	TRBJ2-7	CASSWSSYEQYF	TGTGCCAGCAGTTGGAGCTCCTACGAGCAGTACTTC
.	TRBV14	.	TRBJ2-7	CASSPTSSLGEQYF	TGTGCCAGCAGCCCGACTAGTAGTTTGGGCGAGCAGTACTTC
.	TRBV7-3	TRBD2	TRBJ2-1	CASSPGLAGADEQFF	TGTGCCAGCAGCCCGGGACTAGCGGGAGCAGATGAGCAGTTCTTC
.	TRBV7-2	.	TRBJ2-7	CASSHRERTAYEQYF	TGTGCCAGCAGTCACCGTGAGCGGACCGCCTACGAGCAGTACTTC